A single T cell receptor beta chain is shown here with its context. What it recognizes is unknown. Here immunoSEQ multiplex PCR was the method, and the copy in TCRdb shows in-frame clones only, minus some. The data show 15,000 to 20,000 clones, around 81% seen once. Patients got ipilimumab 1 mg/kg beginning 14 to 28 days post-transplant. Patients received nivolumab 3 mg/kg at weeks 1, 4, 7, 10, then fortnightly to week 26. V was trimmed by 0 bases and J by 4 bases, leaving 10 bases between them. This CDR3 has 16 amino acids. Germline V lookup: CDR1 LNHNV, CDR2 YYDKDF (reference sequence). The sample is drawn from a study of ipilimumab plus nivolumab after autologous stem cell transplantation. The wider study: Both relapsed and primary refractory DLBCL were included. General observations from the study: Authors suggest TCR repertoire, Treg phenotype and gut microbiota support further study.

The receptor was isolated from a male donor with diffuse large B-cell lymphoma. This sample comprised PBMCs, obtained in a trial of ipilimumab plus nivolumab as post-transplant consolidation. The V gene is TRBV15, the J gene TRBJ1-6; D remains ambiguous. As DNA, the CDR3 is TGTGCCACCAGCAGAGATGACGAGGGATATAATTCACCCCTCCACTTT. It translates to CATSRDDEGYNSPLHF.